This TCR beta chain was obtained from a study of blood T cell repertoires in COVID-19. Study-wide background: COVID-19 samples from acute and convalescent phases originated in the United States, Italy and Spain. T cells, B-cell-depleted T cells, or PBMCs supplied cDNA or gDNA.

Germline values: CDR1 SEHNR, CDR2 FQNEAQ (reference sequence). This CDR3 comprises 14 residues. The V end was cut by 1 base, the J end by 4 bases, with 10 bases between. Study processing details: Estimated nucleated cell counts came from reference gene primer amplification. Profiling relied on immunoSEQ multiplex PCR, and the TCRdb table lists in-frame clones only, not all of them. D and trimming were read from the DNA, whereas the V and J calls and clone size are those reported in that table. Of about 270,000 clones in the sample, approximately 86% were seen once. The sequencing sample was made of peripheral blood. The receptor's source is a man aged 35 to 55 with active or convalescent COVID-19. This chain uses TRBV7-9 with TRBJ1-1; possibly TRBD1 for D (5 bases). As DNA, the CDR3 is TGTGCCAGCAGCTTAGAGGTCGGGGGCACTGAAGCTTTCTTT. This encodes CASSLEVGGTEAFF.